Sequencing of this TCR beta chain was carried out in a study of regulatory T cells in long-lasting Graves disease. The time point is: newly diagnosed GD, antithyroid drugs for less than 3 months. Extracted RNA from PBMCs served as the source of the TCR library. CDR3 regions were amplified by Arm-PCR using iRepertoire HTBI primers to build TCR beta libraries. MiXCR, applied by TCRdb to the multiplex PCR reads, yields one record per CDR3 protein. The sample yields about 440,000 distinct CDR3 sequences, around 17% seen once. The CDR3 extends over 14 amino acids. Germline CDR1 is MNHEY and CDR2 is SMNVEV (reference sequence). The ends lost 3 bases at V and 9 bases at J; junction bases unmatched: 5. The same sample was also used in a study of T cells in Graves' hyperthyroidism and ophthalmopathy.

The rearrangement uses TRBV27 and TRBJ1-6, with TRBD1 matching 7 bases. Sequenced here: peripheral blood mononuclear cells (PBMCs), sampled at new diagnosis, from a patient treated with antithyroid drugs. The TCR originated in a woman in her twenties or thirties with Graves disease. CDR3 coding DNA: TGTGCCAGCAGTTTCAAAGGGGGCTTTTCACCCCTCCACTTT. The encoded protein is CASSFKGGFSPLHF.